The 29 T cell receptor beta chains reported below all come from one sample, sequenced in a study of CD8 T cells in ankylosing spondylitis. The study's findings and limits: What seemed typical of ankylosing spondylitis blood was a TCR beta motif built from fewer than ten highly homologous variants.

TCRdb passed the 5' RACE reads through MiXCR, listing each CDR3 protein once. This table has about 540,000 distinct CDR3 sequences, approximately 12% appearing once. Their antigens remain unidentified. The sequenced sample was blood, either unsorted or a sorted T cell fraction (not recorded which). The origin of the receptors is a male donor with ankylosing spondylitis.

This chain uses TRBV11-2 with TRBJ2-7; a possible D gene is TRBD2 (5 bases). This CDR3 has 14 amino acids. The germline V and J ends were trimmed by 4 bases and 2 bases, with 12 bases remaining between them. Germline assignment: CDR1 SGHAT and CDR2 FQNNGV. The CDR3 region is CASSSLRGAYEQYF. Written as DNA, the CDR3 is TGTGCCAGCAGCTCCCTCCGGGGAGCCTACGAGCAGTACTTC. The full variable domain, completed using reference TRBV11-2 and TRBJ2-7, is EAGVAQSPRYKIIEKRQSVAFWCNPISGHATLYWYQQILGQGPKLLIQFQNNGVVDDSQLPKDRFSAERLKGVDSTLKIQPAKLEDSAVYLCASSSLRGAYEQYFGPGTRLTVT.

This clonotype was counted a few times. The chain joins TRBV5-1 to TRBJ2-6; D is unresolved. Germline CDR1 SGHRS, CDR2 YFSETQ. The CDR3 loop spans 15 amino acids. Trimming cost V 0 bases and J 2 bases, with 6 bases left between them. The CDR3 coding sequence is TGCGCCAGCAGCTTGGAATCAGCTGGGGCCAACGTCCTGACTTTC. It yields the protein CASSLESAGANVLTF.

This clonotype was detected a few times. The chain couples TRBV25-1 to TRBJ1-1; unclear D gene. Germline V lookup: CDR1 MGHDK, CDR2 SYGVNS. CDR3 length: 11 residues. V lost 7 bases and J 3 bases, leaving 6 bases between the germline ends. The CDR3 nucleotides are TGTGCCAGCACCCAGGACACTGAAGCTTTCTTT. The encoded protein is CASTQDTEAFF.

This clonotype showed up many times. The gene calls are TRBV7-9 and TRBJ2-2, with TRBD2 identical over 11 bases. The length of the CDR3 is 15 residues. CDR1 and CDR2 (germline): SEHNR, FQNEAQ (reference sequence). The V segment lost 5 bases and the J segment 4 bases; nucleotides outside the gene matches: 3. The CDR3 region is CASSLLAGATGELFF. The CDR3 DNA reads TGTGCCAGCAGCCTACTAGCGGGAGCCACCGGGGAGCTGTTTTTT. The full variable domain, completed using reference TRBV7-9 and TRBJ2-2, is DTGVSQNPRHKITKRGQNVTFRCDPISEHNRLYWYRQTLGQGPEFLTYFQNEAQLEKSRLLSDRFSAERPKGSFSTLEIQRTEQGDSAMYLCASSLLAGATGELFFGEGSRLTVL.

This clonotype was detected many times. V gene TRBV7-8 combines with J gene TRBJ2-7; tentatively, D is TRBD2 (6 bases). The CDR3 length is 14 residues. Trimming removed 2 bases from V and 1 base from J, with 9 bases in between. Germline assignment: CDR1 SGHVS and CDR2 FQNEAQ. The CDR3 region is CASSLLGGSYEQYF. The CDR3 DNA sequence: TGTGCCAGCAGCTTATTGGGGGGATCCTACGAGCAGTACTTC. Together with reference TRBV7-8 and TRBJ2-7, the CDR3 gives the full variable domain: GAGVSQSPRYKVAKRGQDVALRCDPISGHVSLFWYQQALGQGPEFLTYFQNEAQLDKSGLPSDRFFAERPEGSVSTLKIQRTQQEDSAVYLCASSLLGGSYEQYFGPGTRLTVT.

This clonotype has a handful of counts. The CDR3 sequence is CASVSPELQRGGYTF. In nucleotides, the CDR3 is TGTGCCAGCGTCTCACCCGAGCTTCAAAGGGGAGGCTACACCTTC. The chain joins TRBV5-8 to TRBJ1-2; D may be TRBD1 (5 bases). This CDR3 has 15 residues. Trimming shortened V by 7 bases and J by 8 bases, and 24 bases separated the two germline ends. Germline values: CDR1 SGHTS, CDR2 YDEGEE. Based on the CDR3 plus reference TRBV5-8 and TRBJ1-2, the full variable domain is EAGVTQSPTHLIKTRGQQATLRCSPISGHTSVYWYQQALGLGLQFLLWYDEGEERNRGNFPPRFSGRQFPNYSSELNVNALELEDSALYLCASVSPELQRGGYTFGSGTRLTVV.

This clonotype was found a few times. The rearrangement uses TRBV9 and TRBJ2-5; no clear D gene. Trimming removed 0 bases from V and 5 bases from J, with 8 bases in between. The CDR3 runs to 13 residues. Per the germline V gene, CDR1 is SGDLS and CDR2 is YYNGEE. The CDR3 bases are TGTGCCAGCAGCGTAGGAGACGGTGAGACCCAGTACTTC. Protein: CASSVGDGETQYF.

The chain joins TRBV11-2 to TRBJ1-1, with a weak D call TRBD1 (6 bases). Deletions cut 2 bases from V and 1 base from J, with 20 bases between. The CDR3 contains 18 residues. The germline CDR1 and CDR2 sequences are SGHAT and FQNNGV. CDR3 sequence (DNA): TGTGCCAGCAGCTTAAGGGTTGACAGGATAAGTGGGAACACTGAAGCTTTCTTT. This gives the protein CASSLRVDRISGNTEAFF.

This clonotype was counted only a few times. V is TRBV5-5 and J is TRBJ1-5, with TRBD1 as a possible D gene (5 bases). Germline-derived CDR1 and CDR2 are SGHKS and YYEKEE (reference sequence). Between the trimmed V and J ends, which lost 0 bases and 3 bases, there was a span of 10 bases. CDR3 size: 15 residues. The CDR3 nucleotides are TGTGCCAGCAGCTTGGAGGGGTTTGACAATCAGCCCCAGCATTTT. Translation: CASSLEGFDNQPQHF.

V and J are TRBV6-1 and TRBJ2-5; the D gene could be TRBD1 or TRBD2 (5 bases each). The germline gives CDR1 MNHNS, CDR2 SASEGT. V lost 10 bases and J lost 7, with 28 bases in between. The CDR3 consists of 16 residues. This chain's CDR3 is CATKTGLGPQDGTQYF. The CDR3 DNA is TGTGCCACCAAGACGGGGCTGGGGCCCCAAGATGGGACCCAGTACTTC.

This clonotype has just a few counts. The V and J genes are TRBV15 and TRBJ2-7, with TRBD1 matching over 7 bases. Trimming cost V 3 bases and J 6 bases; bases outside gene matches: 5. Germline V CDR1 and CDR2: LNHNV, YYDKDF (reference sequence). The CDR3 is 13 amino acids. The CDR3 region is CATSRLTGVEQYF. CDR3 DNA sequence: TGTGCCACCAGCAGGCTTACAGGGGTCGAGCAGTACTTC.

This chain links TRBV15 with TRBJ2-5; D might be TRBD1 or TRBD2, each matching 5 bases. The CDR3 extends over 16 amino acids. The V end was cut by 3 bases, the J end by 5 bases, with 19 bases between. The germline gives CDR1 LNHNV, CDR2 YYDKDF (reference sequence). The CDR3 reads CATSRATTGLTETQYF. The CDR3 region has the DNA TGTGCCACCAGCAGGGCCACCACAGGACTGACGGAGACCCAGTACTTC.

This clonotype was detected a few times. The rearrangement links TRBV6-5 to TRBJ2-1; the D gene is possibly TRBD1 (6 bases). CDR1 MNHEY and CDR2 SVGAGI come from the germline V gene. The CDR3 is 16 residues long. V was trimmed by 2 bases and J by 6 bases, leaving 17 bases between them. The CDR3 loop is CASSYDTRVGGNEQFF. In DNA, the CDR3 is TGTGCCAGCAGTTACGACACTAGAGTAGGGGGCAATGAGCAGTTCTTC.

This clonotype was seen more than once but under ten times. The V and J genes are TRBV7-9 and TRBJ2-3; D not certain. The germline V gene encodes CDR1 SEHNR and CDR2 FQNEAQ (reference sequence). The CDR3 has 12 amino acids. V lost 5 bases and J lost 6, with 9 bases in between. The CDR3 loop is CASSPLMDTQYF. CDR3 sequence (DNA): TGTGCCAGCAGCCCACTCATGGATACGCAGTATTTT.

The CDR3 protein is CSARGTGRGSYQETQYF. The CDR3, as DNA: TGCAGTGCTAGGGGGACAGGACGAGGTTCGTACCAAGAGACCCAGTACTTC. V usage is TRBV20-1 and J usage is TRBJ2-5; TRBD1 matches 8 bases. V dropped 3 bases and J dropped 0; count of bases not matched to a gene: 12. The CDR3 loop spans 17 amino acids. Germline CDR1 DFQATT, CDR2 SNEGSKA (reference sequence).

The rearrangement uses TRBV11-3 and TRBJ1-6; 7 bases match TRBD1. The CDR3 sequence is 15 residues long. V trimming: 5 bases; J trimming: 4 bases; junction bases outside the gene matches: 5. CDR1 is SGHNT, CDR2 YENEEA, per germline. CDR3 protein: CASSIRQGYNSPLHF. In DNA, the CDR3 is TGTGCCAGCAGCATTCGACAGGGATATAATTCACCCCTCCACTTT.

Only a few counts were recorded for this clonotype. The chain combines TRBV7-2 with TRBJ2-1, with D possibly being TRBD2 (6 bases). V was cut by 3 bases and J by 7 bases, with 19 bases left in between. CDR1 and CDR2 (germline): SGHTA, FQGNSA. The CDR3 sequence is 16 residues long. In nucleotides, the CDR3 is TGTGCCAGCAGCTTTCCTCGGGACTTCAAACGGAATGAGCAGTTCTTC. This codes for CASSFPRDFKRNEQFF.

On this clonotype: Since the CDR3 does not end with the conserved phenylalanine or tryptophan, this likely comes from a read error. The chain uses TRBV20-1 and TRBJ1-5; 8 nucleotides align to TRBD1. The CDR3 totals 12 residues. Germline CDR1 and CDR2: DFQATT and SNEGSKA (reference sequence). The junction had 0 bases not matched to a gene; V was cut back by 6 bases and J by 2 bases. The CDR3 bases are TGCAGTGCGACAGGGGGCAATCAGCCCCAGCATTCT. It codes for CSATGGNQPQHS.

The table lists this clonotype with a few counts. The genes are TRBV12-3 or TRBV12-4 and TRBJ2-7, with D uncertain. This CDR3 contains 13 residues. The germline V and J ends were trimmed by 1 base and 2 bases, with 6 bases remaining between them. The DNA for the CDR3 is TGTGCCAGCAGTTTAGGGCATACCTACGAGCAGTACGTC. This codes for CASSLGHTYEQYV.

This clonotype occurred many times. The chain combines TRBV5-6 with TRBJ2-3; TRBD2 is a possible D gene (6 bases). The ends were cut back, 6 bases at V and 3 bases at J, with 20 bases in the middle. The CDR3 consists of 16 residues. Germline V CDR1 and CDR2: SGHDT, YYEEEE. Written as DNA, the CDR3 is TGTGCCAGCAACTCCCTATCTGGGCTAGCGACAGATACGCAGTATTTT. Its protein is CASNSLSGLATDTQYF.

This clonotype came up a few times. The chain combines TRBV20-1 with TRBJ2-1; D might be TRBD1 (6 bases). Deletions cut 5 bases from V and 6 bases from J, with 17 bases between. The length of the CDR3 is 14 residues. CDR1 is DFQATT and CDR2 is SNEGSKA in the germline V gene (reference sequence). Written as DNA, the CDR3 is TGCAGTGCTCTAACAGGACGAGGGGGCAATGAGCAGTTCTTC. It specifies CSALTGRGGNEQFF.

In nucleotides, the CDR3 is TGCGCCAGCAGCTTGGCCATGGCTAGCGGGAGCGACGAGCAGTACTTC. Translating it yields CASSLAMASGSDEQYF. The chain combines TRBV5-1 with TRBJ2-7, with 10 bases identical to TRBD2. This CDR3 spans 16 amino acids. The germline V gene encodes CDR1 SGHRS and CDR2 YFSETQ. The V segment lost 0 bases and the J segment 5 bases; nucleotides outside the gene matches: 8.

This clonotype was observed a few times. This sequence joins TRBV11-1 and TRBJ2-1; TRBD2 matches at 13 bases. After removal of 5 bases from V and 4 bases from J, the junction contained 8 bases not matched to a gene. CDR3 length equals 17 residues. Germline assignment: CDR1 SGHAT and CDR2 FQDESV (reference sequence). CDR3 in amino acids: CASSLTGTSGMYNEQFF. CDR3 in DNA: TGTGCCAGCAGCCTCACGGGGACTAGCGGGATGTACAATGAGCAGTTCTTC.

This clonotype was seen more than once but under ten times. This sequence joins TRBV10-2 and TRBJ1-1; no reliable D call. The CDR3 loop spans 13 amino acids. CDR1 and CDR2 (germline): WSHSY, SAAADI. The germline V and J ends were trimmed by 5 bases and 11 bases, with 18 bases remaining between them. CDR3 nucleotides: TGCGCCAGCAGTCCCACAATCGAAATACGGGCTTTCTTT. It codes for CASSPTIEIRAFF.

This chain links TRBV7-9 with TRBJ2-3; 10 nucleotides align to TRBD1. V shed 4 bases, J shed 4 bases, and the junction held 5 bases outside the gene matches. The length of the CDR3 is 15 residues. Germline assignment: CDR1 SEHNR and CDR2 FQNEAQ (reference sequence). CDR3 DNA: TGTGCCAGCAGCTCACAGACAGGGGGCGCAGATACGCAGTATTTT. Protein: CASSSQTGGADTQYF.

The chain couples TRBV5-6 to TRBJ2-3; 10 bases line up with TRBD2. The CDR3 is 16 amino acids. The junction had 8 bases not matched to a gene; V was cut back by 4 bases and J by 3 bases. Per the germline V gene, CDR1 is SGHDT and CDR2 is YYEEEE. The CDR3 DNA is TGTGCCAGCAGCCTTAGGACTAGCGGAAAAACAGATACGCAGTATTTT. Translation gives CASSLRTSGKTDTQYF.

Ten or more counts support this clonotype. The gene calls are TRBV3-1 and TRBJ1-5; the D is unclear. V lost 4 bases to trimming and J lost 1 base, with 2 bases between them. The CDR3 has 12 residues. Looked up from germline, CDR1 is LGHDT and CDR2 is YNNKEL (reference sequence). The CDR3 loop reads CASSRSNQPQHF. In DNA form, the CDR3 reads TGTGCCAGCAGCCGAAGCAATCAGCCCCAGCATTTT.

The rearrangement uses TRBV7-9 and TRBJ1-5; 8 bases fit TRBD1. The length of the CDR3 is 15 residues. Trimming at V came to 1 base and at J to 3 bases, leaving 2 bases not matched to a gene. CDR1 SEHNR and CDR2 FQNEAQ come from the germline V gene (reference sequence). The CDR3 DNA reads TGTGCCAGCAGCTTAGGGGACAGGCCCAATCAGCCCCAGCATTTT. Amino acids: CASSLGDRPNQPQHF.

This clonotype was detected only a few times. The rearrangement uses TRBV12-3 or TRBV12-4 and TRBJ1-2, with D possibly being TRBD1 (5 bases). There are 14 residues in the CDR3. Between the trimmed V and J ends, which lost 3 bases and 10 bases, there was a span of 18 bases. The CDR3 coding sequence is TGTGCCAGCAGTTTGTTGGCAGGCTCGGGACCCTACACCTTC. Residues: CASSLLAGSGPYTF.